The present entry profiles one T cell receptor (beta chain) with its context. Its antigen is not yet known. Within one base of it there is no much larger clone, and no base qualities were kept. The cohort comprised around 700 healthy bone marrow donors. At the time of sampling, all cohort members were nominally healthy, though unrecorded immune exposures were likely present. The donor was CMV seropositive and belonged to the group of some 290 seropositive cohort members. Every donor gave a peripheral blood sample, and the peripheral blood mononuclear cells from that sample were used for TCR beta sequencing. The Qiagen DNeasy Blood Extraction Kit was used to extract genomic DNA from the blood cell samples. Preparation of the library involved the immunoSEQ multiplex PCR assay. For the multiplex PCR, a mixture combining 60 forward primers for TCR Vbeta segments and 13 reverse primers for TCR Jbeta segments was used. The CDR3 region of rearranged TCR beta genes was amplified from genomic DNA with a multiplex PCR assay. On the Illumina HiSeq System, the amplified TCR beta libraries were sequenced as 87-base-pair reads. The source study handled its data this way. In a later analysis, tens of millions of unique TCR beta chains were counted across the approximately 620 repertoires, and approximately 11 million of these chains were shared by at least two donors. To remove PCR and sequencing errors, raw reads were error-corrected and collapsed into unique sequences using a nearest-neighbor algorithm that merged closely related sequences. Alignment of CDR3 sequences to IMGT reference sequences was used to assign V, D and J gene segments. For a sequence to be retained, a match of at least six nucleotides was required to both a V gene segment and a J gene segment. A rearrangement was called productive if the CDR3 had no stop codons and remained in frame with V and J, and every other rearrangement was called non-productive. Following IMGT convention, CDR3 was defined as the stretch from the second conserved V-encoded cysteine to the conserved J-encoded phenylalanine. In an earlier analysis of 550 to 650 of the donors, sequences lacking an unambiguous match to a single V gene segment were excluded. In an earlier analysis of roughly 500 of the donors, V segments were called functional above 56.7% productive rearrangements and were called segregating when the between-donor standard deviation exceeded 5%. A statistical classification framework was built for diagnosing cytomegalovirus status from the catalog of TCR beta chain sequences. In a later analysis, V and J genes were assigned by comparing TCR nucleotide sequences against IMGT/GENE-DB human TR gene sequences. A later analysis assigned CDR3 sequences and most-parsimonious VDJ recombination scenarios with the TCRdist pipeline. In a later analysis, each TCR beta chain was defined by its CDR3 amino acid sequence together with its V-gene family, and reads lacking a unique V-gene family were excluded. As a way to deal with suspected cross-contamination and a sequencing artifact, a later analysis dropped hundreds of nucleotide sequences that were highly shared and had low generation probability. For each public chain, a later analysis derived a clonal expansion index from normalized ranks of inferred template counts within each repertoire. Generation probabilities in a later analysis came from a VDJ recombination model fitted to out-of-frame rearrangements, and those results were checked against IGoR. In a later analysis, hypergeometric tests were used to score TCR-TCR, TCR-HLA and TCR-CMV co-occurrence, with a repertoire-size bias correction applied to TCR pairs. False discovery rates were estimated in a later analysis by permuting HLA or CMV assignments 20 times. A later analysis grouped co-occurring TCRs with DBSCAN, adding TCRdist sequence similarity when clustering within HLA-allele-positive subsets. Repertoires with fewer than 30,000 or more than 120,000 public chains, plus five repertoires with anomalous nucleotide sharing, were excluded from co-occurrence clustering. TCRdb took over this immuneACCESS table, retaining in-frame rearrangements with V and J assigned. Such tables are incomplete; in checked studies, under half of the missing clones stem from an unresolved V gene, and the remainder is unexplained. V, J and clone size were drawn from that table, and D and trimming were deduced from the DNA. Counted in this sample were about 170,000 clones; 60% to 80% of them appeared once. The ten largest clones take up 6% to 7% of the sample.

The germline V gene (reference sequence) sets CDR1 to LNHDA and CDR2 to SQIVND. V sheds 10 bases and J sheds 4 bases, leaving 11 bases between their ends. The CDR3 runs 12 residues from the cysteine to the phenylalanine. Here the CDR3 DNA is all that survives: 36 bases in frame from base 1. This specimen comes from a study of cytomegalovirus exposure and HLA in healthy donors (dated 2017 in TCRdb). About the study as a whole: An earlier analysis of some 600 of the donors reported approximately 280 Gb of sequence data and 95 million to 120 million unique TCR beta sequences obtained from 150 million to 200 million T cells. Rather than using new phenotypic data, the later analysis identified candidate immune exposures from TCR beta sequences and from how often those sequences occurred across donors. A separate validation cohort of 90 to 150 different subjects was used in addition to the approximately 610-subject first cohort. High-throughput TCR immunosequencing, statistical association of individual TCRs with disease status, and machine learning were combined to predict cytomegalovirus infection status. Every repertoire in the discovery cohort had been generated on one and the same sequencing platform. In a later genetic analysis, genome-wide SNP genotypes for 398 of the 666 donors were used, and that subset was treated as a discovery cohort. About 280 gigabases of sequencing data and approximately 92 million unique TCR sequences made up an early release that covered approximately 650 HLA-typed donors. HLA typing included class I and class II loci at four-digit resolution. Using immunosequencing, the study profiled T cell repertoires from around 680 subjects and related those repertoires to cytomegalovirus serostatus. To study patterns of TCR occurrence, a later analysis re-analyzed previously published TCR beta repertoires from 666 donors and added high-resolution HLA genotyping. Donor age, sex, ethnicity and CMV serostatus were collected together with the repertoire data. Typing coverage varied by locus: 629-630 donors for A, B, C, DRB1 and DQB1; some 520 for DQA1; 600 to 610 for DPA1; around 490 for DPB1. In an earlier analysis of a few hundred of the donors, high-throughput TCR beta sequencing was used to judge whether each TCR beta V gene segment behaved as functional or pseudogenic. The study aimed to test whether cataloging public T cell receptors could reveal signatures of past pathogen exposure. Of the 300 to 500 genotyped donors, less than 85% were placed in the genetic ancestry cluster associated with self-reported Caucasian donors. Four or five DR-DQ haplotypes were handled as single units for association and clustering, since linkage in the cohort was strong. Across 300 to 500 genotyped donors of the cohort, an average of roughly 200,000 unique TCR beta nucleotide sequences per donor were sequenced, and approximately 17% of those sequences were non-productive. General study outcomes and caveats: Specific HLA alleles were associated with 15,000 to 20,000 TCR beta sequences at a false discovery rate of 0.05 in a later analysis. Presence/absence analyses assumed roughly uniform sequencing depth across donors, an assumption that may not hold. Because HLA typing was unavailable for some donors at each locus, only the typed subset was used in association tests. In a later analysis, the rate of TCR association differed among HLA loci, with DRB1 alleles having the most associated TCRs and HLA-C alleles having the fewest. A further reported finding was that TCR beta sequences accurately predicted the HLA-A and HLA-B alleles for most subjects in the first cohort. In both the original and validation cohorts, the classifier was reported to diagnose cytomegalovirus status with high specificity and sensitivity. In a later analysis, several top co-occurrence clusters were reported to appear linked to parvovirus B19, influenza, CMV and Epstein-Barr virus. Most TCR sequences were observed very rarely across donors, whereas some public TCRs were present in many individuals. Immune exposure information for the cohort was limited to CMV serostatus. The authors suggested that the approach could potentially be extended to other disease states and immunological phenotypes. In a later analysis, HLA-associated TCR beta chains were found to be more clonally expanded and to have lower generation probabilities than equally common non-associated chains. According to a later analysis, most CMV-associated TCR beta chains appeared to be HLA-restricted, and the HLA associations seemed to be driven largely by CMV exposure. A later genetic analysis reported fewer N-insertions in productive TCRs among donors in an Asian-associated ancestry cluster than the 666-donor mean. Strong co-occurrence of HLA alleles, especially DR and DQ, made assigning TCR associations to individual alleles difficult. In an earlier analysis of fewer than 750 of the donors, most TCR beta V segments were observed in productive rearrangements about 87% or about 30% of the time, broadly matching IMGT annotations. Because counts were too low, approximately 18 rarely observed V segments, including chromosome 9 orphons, were excluded from the earlier analysis of several hundred of the donors. An association between a missense DCLRE1C variant and V-gene and J-gene trimming of TCR beta chains was found in a later genetic analysis and replicated in an independent cohort. Linkage disequilibrium might explain the correlated functional status among segregating V segments, but an unknown experimental factor could not be ruled out. The study listed 164 TCR beta chains as associated with cytomegalovirus. A group of highly shared sequence variants was considered likely to be a technical artifact of the sequencing pipeline. Some IMGT-functional V segments, including TRBV6-2 and TRBV6-3, could not be distinguished by the 87-base-pair reads and were therefore excluded. In this cohort, only TCR beta chains were sequenced, and detectable features were limited by the absence of alpha or paired-chain data. In vitro tests confirmed that three of the cytomegalovirus-associated TCR beta chains recognize cytomegalovirus antigens.

The origin of this receptor is a man aged 35-49 years in good health and CMV-seropositive. The chain uses TRBV19 and TRBJ2-1, with TRBD2 tentatively as D gene (6 bases match). Specimen: PBMCs. The DNA sequence reads TGTGCCACCCAGGGAGGTTACAATGAGCAGTTCTTC. Its protein product is CATQGGYNEQFF.